Given below is one T cell receptor beta chain in context. The clone's antigen remains unknown. Per-base quality was not reported, and no clone a single base away is much larger than it. CDR1 is given as SGHRS and CDR2 as YFSETQ, both from the germline V gene. From cysteine to phenylalanine, the CDR3 is 18 amino acids long. This entry keeps only the CDR3 DNA: 54 bases, framed from base 1. Germline trimming amounts to 4 bases on V and 0 bases on J, with 12 as the count of junction bases outside the gene matches. Separate from the approximately 700-subject first cohort, the validation cohort of about 110 subjects was the group to which the donors belonged. The sample is drawn from a study of cytomegalovirus exposure and HLA in healthy donors (dated by TCRdb to the late 2010s). For the study in its entirety: According to a later analysis, one platform produced both the roughly 130 validation repertoires and the 550 to 800 repertoires of the first cohort. The study aimed to test whether cataloging public T cell receptors could reveal signatures of past pathogen exposure. Besides the first cohort of approximately 670 subjects, a separate validation cohort made up of 120 different subjects was used. To predict cytomegalovirus infection status, the study brought together high-throughput TCR immunosequencing, statistical association of individual TCRs with disease status, and machine learning.

Receptor amplification or capture employed the immunoSEQ multiplex PCR assay. From the authors' description of their analysis: To diagnose cytomegalovirus status from the catalog of TCR beta chain sequences, a statistical classification framework was built. As stored in TCRdb, this immuneACCESS dataset retains in-frame rearrangements with V and J assigned. A fraction of the clones does not appear; measured against another copy, unresolved V genes explain less than half of the discrepancy, and the remainder lacks a known reason. V, J and clone size are taken as reported in that table, and D and trimming were inferred from the DNA itself. The sample table records 160,000 or so clones; 88% of these occur just once. Of the sample, 2.5% to 3% is held by the ten largest clones. Beyond this particular receptor, the publication reports: According to the authors, the approach could potentially be generalized to other disease states and immunological phenotypes. A total of 150 or so TCR beta chains were listed by the study as associated with cytomegalovirus. Across donors, most TCR sequences were observed very rarely, whereas some public TCRs were present in many individuals. A later analysis found that TCRs clustered in the first cohort also tended to co-occur in the roughly 120 validation repertoires, with 94% of cluster scores above 0. All 120 or so repertoires were used to score co-occurrence in the validation cohort in a later analysis, because that analysis had no HLA typing for the cohort. In both the original and validation cohorts, the classifier was reported to diagnose cytomegalovirus status with high specificity and sensitivity. A few of the identified cytomegalovirus-associated TCR beta chains were confirmed in vitro to be specific for cytomegalovirus antigens.

In this chain, TRBV5-1 is recombined with TRBJ1-3; 8 junctional bases match TRBD1. This TCR was sampled from a man aged 18-30 years in good health and CMV-seronegative. Material: PBMCs. The CDR3 sequence is CASSPRGDRRSSGNTIYF. The DNA sequence follows: TGCGCCAGCAGCCCGAGGGGGGACAGGCGTTCCTCTGGAAACACCATATATTTT.